The present T cell receptor (beta chain) was sequenced within a study of shared clonotypes between healthy human individuals. This CDR3 comprises 16 residues. The V gene lost 4 bases and the J gene lost 1 base, with 14 bases spanning the gap. The germline V gene encodes CDR1 MGHRA and CDR2 YSYEKL. It was at deep level that the assay was run. Here immunoSEQ multiplex PCR was the method, and the copy in TCRdb shows in-frame clones only, minus some. The table lists about 2.4 million clones, 80% to 95% of them singletons, with 0.36% in the top ten. CD4+ cell separation produced CD45RA+ naive and CD45RA-negative memory subsets.

The rearrangement uses TRBV4-1 and TRBJ1-5, with D perhaps matching TRBD1 (6 bases). This sequence was found in a man younger than 35 in good health. Some clones in this sample may be carry-over from other donors' samples. Sample: naive CD4+ T cells from PBMCs. Sample subset: CD45RA+ positively selected. The CDR3: CASSLGGASSNQPQHF. DNA for the CDR3: TGCGCCAGCAGCCTTGGGGGGGCCTCAAGCAATCAGCCCCAGCATTTT.